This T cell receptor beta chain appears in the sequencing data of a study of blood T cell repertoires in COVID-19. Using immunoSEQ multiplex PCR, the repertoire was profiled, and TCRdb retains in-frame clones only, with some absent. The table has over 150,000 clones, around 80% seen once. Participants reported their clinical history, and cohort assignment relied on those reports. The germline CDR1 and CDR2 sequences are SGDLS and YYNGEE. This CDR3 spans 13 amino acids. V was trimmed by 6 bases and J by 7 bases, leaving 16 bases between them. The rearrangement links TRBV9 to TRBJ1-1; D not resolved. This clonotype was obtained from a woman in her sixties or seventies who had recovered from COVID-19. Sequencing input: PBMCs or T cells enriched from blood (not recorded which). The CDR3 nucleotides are TGTGCCAGCAACCCAGAGGGCGGGGATGAAGCTTTCTTT. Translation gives CASNPEGGDEAFF.